These T cell receptor beta chains were read from a single sample in a study of T cells in Graves' hyperthyroidism and ophthalmopathy. TCRdb ran MiXCR on the multiplex PCR reads and lists one entry per CDR3 protein. The table lists roughly 740,000 distinct CDR3 sequences, about 17% of them singletons. The sequenced material came from blood. The receptors derive from a man aged 18 to 30 with Graves' hyperthyroidism. Each CDR3 is given with its conserved first and last residue. A D gene is named only where the DNA matches it firmly. Clone size is stated in some rows and not others, as once, few, many or a class when expanded.

j_call: TRBJ1-2
d_call: -
clone_size: -
v_call: TRBV14
cdr3_aa: CASSQTLGVDYGYTF
cdr3_nt: TGTGCCAGCAGCCAGACCCTCGGGGTAGACTATGGCTACACCTTC

j_call: TRBJ2-1
d_call: -
clone_size: many
v_call: TRBV5-1
cdr3_aa: CASSLKVGRDYNEQFF
cdr3_nt: TGCGCCAGCAGCTTGAAGGTAGGACGGGACTACAATGAGCAGTTCTTC

j_call: TRBJ2-7
d_call: TRBD2
clone_size: few
v_call: TRBV6-2/TRBV6-3
cdr3_aa: CASSYGTGGGSYEQYF
cdr3_nt: TGTGCCAGCAGTTACGGGACGGGAGGGGGCTCCTACGAGCAGTACTTC

j_call: TRBJ2-2
d_call: TRBD1
clone_size: -
v_call: TRBV20-1
cdr3_aa: CMIRGNTGELFF
cdr3_nt: TGTATGATCAGGGGGAATACCGGGGAGCTGTTTTTT

j_call: TRBJ2-7
d_call: TRBD2
clone_size: many
v_call: TRBV7-8
cdr3_aa: CASSPIPTSGHEQYF
cdr3_nt: TGTGCCAGCAGTCCAATTCCGACTAGCGGTCACGAGCAGTACTTC

j_call: TRBJ2-1
d_call: TRBD2
clone_size: many
v_call: TRBV7-3
cdr3_aa: CASSQGGASGIKQFF
cdr3_nt: TGTGCCAGCAGCCAGGGCGGGGCTAGCGGGATTAAGCAGTTCTTC

j_call: TRBJ2-1
d_call: TRBD2
clone_size: once
v_call: TRBV20-1
cdr3_aa: CSAISLAGAPYNEQFF
cdr3_nt: TGCAGTGCTATATCACTAGCGGGAGCACCCTACAATGAGCAGTTCTTC

j_call: TRBJ1-1
d_call: TRBD1
clone_size: -
v_call: TRBV27
cdr3_aa: CAGSWLGDRGSMTEAFF
cdr3_nt: TGTGCCGGCAGTTGGCTAGGGGACAGGGGGTCGATGACTGAAGCTTTCTTT

j_call: TRBJ2-1
d_call: -
clone_size: many
v_call: TRBV29-1
cdr3_aa: CSVARYNEQFF
cdr3_nt: TGCAGCGTTGCAAGGTACAATGAGCAGTTCTTC

j_call: TRBJ1-5
d_call: TRBD1
clone_size: few
v_call: TRBV20-1
cdr3_aa: CSAEDRAGGQPQHF
cdr3_nt: TGCAGTGCTGAGGACAGGGCGGGGGGTCAGCCCCAGCATTTT

j_call: TRBJ2-4
d_call: -
clone_size: -
v_call: TRBV5-1
cdr3_aa: CASSLDGTGNIQYF
cdr3_nt: TGCGCCAGCAGCTTGGACGGGACTGGAAACATTCAGTACTTC

j_call: TRBJ2-5
d_call: TRBD1
clone_size: many
v_call: TRBV12-3/TRBV12-4
cdr3_aa: CASSFGTGGRETQYF
cdr3_nt: TGTGCCAGCAGTTTTGGGACAGGAGGACGGGAGACCCAGTACTTC

j_call: TRBJ1-1
d_call: -
clone_size: few
v_call: TRBV5-1
cdr3_aa: CASSLTTGYTEAFF
cdr3_nt: TGCGCCAGCAGCTTGACCACAGGGTACACTGAAGCTTTCTTT

j_call: TRBJ2-3
d_call: TRBD1
clone_size: once
v_call: TRBV19
cdr3_aa: CASSDWDRGADTQYF
cdr3_nt: TGTGCCAGTAGTGACTGGGACAGGGGCGCAGATACGCAGTATTTT

j_call: TRBJ1-2
d_call: -
clone_size: once
v_call: TRBV7-9
cdr3_aa: CVSSLGPYGYTF
cdr3_nt: TGTGTCAGCAGCTTAGGCCCCTATGGCTACACCTTC

j_call: TRBJ1-2
d_call: -
clone_size: few
v_call: TRBV2
cdr3_aa: CASSEGVLKGTSKYGYTF
cdr3_nt: TGTGCCAGCAGTGAAGGAGTCTTGAAGGGAACCTCTAAATATGGCTACACCTTC

j_call: TRBJ2-5
d_call: -
clone_size: many
v_call: TRBV2
cdr3_aa: CASSDRETQYF
cdr3_nt: TGTGCCAGCAGTGATCGGGAGACCCAGTACTTC

j_call: TRBJ2-5
d_call: TRBD2
clone_size: few
v_call: TRBV20-1
cdr3_aa: CSANPSGRSGETQYF
cdr3_nt: TGCAGTGCAAATCCTAGCGGTAGGAGTGGGGAGACCCAGTACTTC

j_call: TRBJ1-1
d_call: TRBD1
clone_size: many
v_call: TRBV28
cdr3_aa: CASRLTGNEAFF
cdr3_nt: TGTGCCAGCAGGCTGACAGGGAATGAAGCTTTCTTT

j_call: TRBJ2-5
d_call: -
clone_size: few
v_call: TRBV13
cdr3_aa: CASSFSRDPKETQYF
cdr3_nt: TGTGCCAGCAGCTTTAGTCGGGACCCCAAGGAGACCCAGTACTTC